Sequencing of this T cell receptor beta chain was carried out in a study of beta chain features in type 1 diabetes. Study conclusions and caveats: VDJ junctions from patients with type 1 diabetes contained fewer insertions and more deletions. TCRB CDR3 length was moderately but significantly reduced in all four CD4+ subsets of Type 1 diabetes patients. Any HLA type influence on TCRB rearrangement was left unresolved here.

CDR3 length equals 18 residues. The ends were cut back, 5 bases at V and 1 base at J, with 25 bases in the middle. Per germline, CDR1 SQVTM and CDR2 ANQGSEA. This clone was counted between two and nine times. The antigen remains undetermined. In total, each donor contributed a single heparinised blood draw that averaged about 100 mL. Isolation of CD4+ naive, central memory, regulatory and stem cell-like memory cells was achieved by sorting via CD45RO/CCR7/CD25/CD127/CD95/CD27. Expressed TCRB transcripts were sequenced because the isolated RNA had all been reverse transcribed beforehand. Measured with immunoSEQ multiplex PCR; TCRdb has only the in-frame clones, and not every one. This table has 95,000 to 150,000 clones, roughly 15% appearing once.

Specimen: central memory CD4+ T cells from blood. The clonotype was recovered from a young man with type 1 diabetes. The chain links TRBV29-1 to TRBJ2-3; TRBD2 is a possible D gene (7 bases). The CDR3 loop reads CSVRPRAGAVLGTDTQYF. CDR3 coding DNA: TGCAGCGTTCGCCCCAGGGCGGGGGCCGTTCTCGGCACAGATACGCAGTATTTT.